The T cell receptor (beta chain) described here comes from a study of blood T cell repertoires in COVID-19. Looking at the study overall: Acute-phase and convalescent COVID-19 samples originated in the United States, Italy and Spain.

A word on this clone: An end of the junction differs from the germline gene, which may be a read error.

Those who participated ranged in age from 18 to 89 years and resided in some 24 US areas. The authors' processing: Researchers report that nucleated cell counts were estimated from reference gene primer amplification. Repertoires were generated with immunoSEQ multiplex PCR, while TCRdb's copy carries only in-frame clones and drops some. That table is the source of V, J and clone size, and D and trimming were worked out from the DNA. The sample consists of 200,000 to 300,000 clones, about 87% of them appearing once. The CDR3 contains 14 residues. The germline CDR1 and CDR2 sequences are LNHDA and SQIVND (reference sequence).

The rearrangement uses TRBV19 and TRBJ1-5; 8 bases align to TRBD1. The origin of this receptor is a woman between 40 and 55 years old with acute COVID-19. Sequencing input: PBMCs or T cells enriched from blood (not recorded which). The CDR3 nucleotides are TGTGCTAGTAGTAGGACAGGGCCGGGTCAGCCCCAGCATTTT. Protein: CASSRTGPGQPQHF.